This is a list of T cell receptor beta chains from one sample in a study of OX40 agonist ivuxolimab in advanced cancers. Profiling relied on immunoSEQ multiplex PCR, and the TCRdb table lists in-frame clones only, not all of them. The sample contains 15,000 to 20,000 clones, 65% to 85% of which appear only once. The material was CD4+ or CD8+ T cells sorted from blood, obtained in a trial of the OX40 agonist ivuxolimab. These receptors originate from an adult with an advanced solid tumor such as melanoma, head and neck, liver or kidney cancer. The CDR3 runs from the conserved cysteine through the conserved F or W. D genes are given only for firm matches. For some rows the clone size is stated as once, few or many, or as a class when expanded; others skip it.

CDR3aa: CASSLVVPGVTDGYTF
CDR3nt: TGTGCCAGCAGCTTAGTAGTCCCAGGAGTGACTGATGGCTACACCTTC
v_gene: TRBV7-9
d_gene: NA
j_gene: TRBJ1-2
abundance: NA

CDR3aa: CASRMLGQGGNEQFF
CDR3nt: TGTGCCAGCAGAATGTTGGGACAGGGGGGCAATGAGCAGTTCTTC
v_gene: TRBV27
d_gene: TRBD1
j_gene: TRBJ2-1
abundance: NA

CDR3aa: CASSIDGAGELFF
CDR3nt: TGTGCCAGTAGTATAGACGGGGCCGGGGAGCTGTTTTTT
v_gene: TRBV19
d_gene: NA
j_gene: TRBJ2-2
abundance: NA

CDR3aa: CASSQDRAVMGDTQYF
CDR3nt: TGCGCCAGCAGCCAAGATAGGGCGGTGATGGGAGATACGCAGTATTTT
v_gene: TRBV4-3
d_gene: NA
j_gene: TRBJ2-3
abundance: NA

CDR3aa: CASSLQGYEQYF
CDR3nt: TGTGCCAGCAGTTTGCAGGGATACGAGCAGTACTTC
v_gene: TRBV6-6
d_gene: NA
j_gene: TRBJ2-7
abundance: NA

CDR3aa: CASSLRTGSYEQYF
CDR3nt: TGTGCCAGCAGCCTAAGGACAGGATCCTACGAGCAGTACTTC
v_gene: TRBV28
d_gene: TRBD1
j_gene: TRBJ2-7
abundance: NA

CDR3aa: CASARRGEGQPQHF
CDR3nt: TGTGCCAGTGCTAGGAGGGGGGAAGGGCAGCCCCAGCATTTT
v_gene: TRBV19
d_gene: NA
j_gene: TRBJ1-5
abundance: medium-sized

CDR3aa: CASSLPTGRLTDTQYF
CDR3nt: TGTGCCAGTAGTCTCCCGACAGGGAGGTTGACAGATACGCAGTATTTT
v_gene: TRBV19
d_gene: NA
j_gene: TRBJ2-3
abundance: once

CDR3aa: CALTVADAPEINTGELFF
CDR3nt: TGTGCCTTGACAGTAGCTGACGCCCCCGAGATTAACACCGGGGAGCTGTTTTTT
v_gene: TRBV30
d_gene: NA
j_gene: TRBJ2-2
abundance: NA

CDR3aa: CASSHLRQGKNTEAFF
CDR3nt: TGCGCCAGCAGCCACCTCAGACAGGGGAAGAACACTGAAGCTTTCTTT
v_gene: TRBV4-1
d_gene: TRBD1
j_gene: TRBJ1-1
abundance: NA

CDR3aa: CASRGVRDGYTF
CDR3nt: TGTGCCAGCAGGGGGGTCAGGGATGGCTACACCTTC
v_gene: TRBV2
d_gene: NA
j_gene: TRBJ1-2
abundance: NA

CDR3aa: CATHRGHLSTDTQYF
CDR3nt: TGTGCCACCCATCGTGGGCACCTCAGCACAGATACGCAGTATTTT
v_gene: TRBV2
d_gene: NA
j_gene: TRBJ2-3
abundance: NA

CDR3aa: CASRYIYGNQPQHF
CDR3nt: TGTGCCAGCCGCTACATTTACGGCAATCAGCCCCAGCATTTT
v_gene: TRBV28
d_gene: NA
j_gene: TRBJ1-5
abundance: NA

CDR3aa: CASSQAVSESYEQYF
CDR3nt: TGCGCCAGCAGCCAAGCGGTTTCAGAGAGCTACGAGCAGTACTTC
v_gene: TRBV4-1
d_gene: NA
j_gene: TRBJ2-7
abundance: NA

CDR3aa: CASSPTQGAKNIQYF
CDR3nt: TGTGCCAGCAGTCCGACCCAGGGGGCCAAAAACATTCAGTACTTC
v_gene: TRBV5-6
d_gene: NA
j_gene: TRBJ2-4
abundance: NA

CDR3aa: CASSQGLSTDTQYF
CDR3nt: TGTGCCAGCAGTCAGGGACTAAGCACAGATACGCAGTATTTT
v_gene: TRBV27
d_gene: TRBD2
j_gene: TRBJ2-3
abundance: NA

CDR3aa: CASSRTGGSYEQYF
CDR3nt: TGTGCCAGTAGCCGGACAGGGGGCTCCTACGAGCAGTACTTC
v_gene: TRBV19
d_gene: TRBD1
j_gene: TRBJ2-7
abundance: NA

CDR3aa: CATRPSGANVLTF
CDR3nt: TGTGCCACCCGGCCCTCTGGGGCCAACGTCCTGACTTTC
v_gene: TRBV6-5
d_gene: NA
j_gene: TRBJ2-6
abundance: NA

CDR3aa: CASSSAGGSNEQYF
CDR3nt: TGTGCCAGCAGTTCAGCGGGGGGCTCCAACGAGCAGTACTTC
v_gene: TRBV6-5
d_gene: TRBD2
j_gene: TRBJ2-7
abundance: NA

CDR3aa: CASSSLSSLPDGTDTQYF
CDR3nt: TGTGCCAGCAGTTCTCTGTCCTCCCTCCCGGATGGAACAGATACGCAGTATTTT
v_gene: TRBV28
d_gene: NA
j_gene: TRBJ2-3
abundance: NA

CDR3aa: CASSRPGTGTTEAFF
CDR3nt: TGTGCCAGCAGCCGCCCCGGGACAGGGACCACTGAAGCTTTCTTT
v_gene: TRBV13
d_gene: TRBD1
j_gene: TRBJ1-1
abundance: NA

CDR3aa: CASSLGSGELFF
CDR3nt: TGTGCCAGCAGCTTAGGGTCCGGGGAGCTGTTTTTT
v_gene: TRBV7-3
d_gene: NA
j_gene: TRBJ2-2
abundance: NA

CDR3aa: CASSPADGYEQYF
CDR3nt: TGTGCCAGCAGTCCCGCGGACGGTTACGAGCAGTACTTC
v_gene: TRBV6-6
d_gene: NA
j_gene: TRBJ2-7
abundance: NA

CDR3aa: CASSPPGWRRQETQYF
CDR3nt: TGTGCCAGCAGCCCCCCGGGTTGGCGACGGCAAGAGACCCAGTACTTC
v_gene: TRBV11-2
d_gene: NA
j_gene: TRBJ2-5
abundance: NA

CDR3aa: CASSPTGAPTYEQYF
CDR3nt: TGTGCCAGCAGCCCGACAGGGGCCCCCACCTACGAGCAGTACTTC
v_gene: TRBV9
d_gene: TRBD1
j_gene: TRBJ2-7
abundance: NA

CDR3aa: CASSLAPPGTRRANTGELFF
CDR3nt: TGTGCCAGCAGCTTAGCTCCTCCCGGGACTAGAAGAGCGAACACCGGGGAGCTGTTTTTT
v_gene: TRBV11-3
d_gene: TRBD2
j_gene: TRBJ2-2
abundance: NA

CDR3aa: CASSLTGGHTDTQYF
CDR3nt: TGTGCCAGCAGCCTAACGGGGGGGCACACAGATACGCAGTATTTT
v_gene: TRBV11-3
d_gene: TRBD2
j_gene: TRBJ2-3
abundance: NA

CDR3aa: CASSQDLGSGETQYF
CDR3nt: TGCGCCAGCAGCCAAGATCTAGGATCCGGGGAGACCCAGTACTTC
v_gene: TRBV4-3
d_gene: NA
j_gene: TRBJ2-5
abundance: NA

CDR3aa: CASSYGLLGVITEAFF
CDR3nt: TGTGCCAGCAGCTACGGGCTACTCGGTGTAATCACTGAAGCTTTCTTT
v_gene: TRBV7-6
d_gene: NA
j_gene: TRBJ1-1
abundance: NA

CDR3aa: CASSNGPLNEQFF
CDR3nt: TGTGCCAGCAGCAACGGACCCCTCAATGAGCAGTTCTTC
v_gene: TRBV6-4
d_gene: NA
j_gene: TRBJ2-1
abundance: NA

CDR3aa: CASSFWGRSTDTQYF
CDR3nt: TGTGCCAGCAGCTTTTGGGGGCGAAGCACAGATACGCAGTATTTT
v_gene: TRBV11-2
d_gene: NA
j_gene: TRBJ2-3
abundance: NA

CDR3aa: CASSLVAGLSTDTQYF
CDR3nt: TGTGCCAGCAGTTTAGTGGCTGGGCTTAGCACAGATACGCAGTATTTT
v_gene: TRBV27
d_gene: NA
j_gene: TRBJ2-3
abundance: medium-sized

CDR3aa: CASSIPDSGANVLTF
CDR3nt: TGTGCCAGTAGTATTCCTGACTCTGGGGCCAACGTCCTGACTTTC
v_gene: TRBV19
d_gene: NA
j_gene: TRBJ2-6
abundance: NA

CDR3aa: CATSTLLGQFYEQYF
CDR3nt: TGTGCCACCAGCACCCTCTTAGGACAGTTCTACGAGCAGTACTTC
v_gene: TRBV15
d_gene: NA
j_gene: TRBJ2-7
abundance: NA

CDR3aa: CATQGRGLVVETQYF
CDR3nt: TGTGCCACCCAAGGGAGGGGGTTAGTAGTAGAGACCCAGTACTTC
v_gene: TRBV11-2
d_gene: NA
j_gene: TRBJ2-5
abundance: few

CDR3aa: CASSTVGRSPEQYF
CDR3nt: TGTGCCAGCAGTACCGTCGGGCGTTCTCCCGAGCAGTACTTC
v_gene: TRBV2
d_gene: NA
j_gene: TRBJ2-7
abundance: NA

CDR3aa: CASSMTGGAYEQYF
CDR3nt: TGTGCCAGTAGTATGACTGGGGGCGCATACGAGCAGTACTTC
v_gene: TRBV19
d_gene: NA
j_gene: TRBJ2-7
abundance: NA

CDR3aa: CASSQGTANYGYTF
CDR3nt: TGCGCCAGCAGCCAAGGGACTGCGAACTATGGCTACACCTTC
v_gene: TRBV4-3
d_gene: NA
j_gene: TRBJ1-2
abundance: NA

CDR3aa: CASSPRGGGPSEQYF
CDR3nt: TGCGCCAGCAGCCCGAGGGGCGGCGGACCGTCCGAGCAGTACTTC
v_gene: TRBV4-3
d_gene: NA
j_gene: TRBJ2-7
abundance: NA

CDR3aa: CASQRGVTEAFF
CDR3nt: TGTGCCAGTCAGCGGGGGGTCACTGAAGCTTTCTTT
v_gene: TRBV19
d_gene: NA
j_gene: TRBJ1-1
abundance: NA

CDR3aa: CAWLRTDTQYF
CDR3nt: TGTGCCTGGCTTAGGACAGATACGCAGTATTTT
v_gene: TRBV30
d_gene: NA
j_gene: TRBJ2-3
abundance: NA

CDR3aa: CASSLDGDPRYEQYF
CDR3nt: TGTGCCAGCAGCTTAGACGGGGACCCGCGCTACGAGCAGTACTTC
v_gene: TRBV13
d_gene: NA
j_gene: TRBJ2-7
abundance: NA

CDR3aa: CASSQGWDETGYYEQYF
CDR3nt: TGCGCCAGCAGCCAAGGGTGGGATGAGACAGGGTACTACGAGCAGTACTTC
v_gene: TRBV4-1
d_gene: TRBD1
j_gene: TRBJ2-7
abundance: NA

CDR3aa: CASSFYLGHVEKLFF
CDR3nt: TGTGCCAGCAGCTTTTACCTAGGACACGTGGAAAAACTGTTTTTT
v_gene: TRBV7-9
d_gene: NA
j_gene: TRBJ1-4
abundance: NA

CDR3aa: CASSEGGRGQPQHF
CDR3nt: TGTGCCAGCAGTGAAGGGGGCAGGGGCCAGCCCCAGCATTTT
v_gene: TRBV6-1
d_gene: NA
j_gene: TRBJ1-5
abundance: NA

CDR3aa: CASSSWTSGGPNTGELFF
CDR3nt: TGTGCCAGCAGCTCGTGGACTAGCGGGGGGCCGAACACCGGGGAGCTGTTTTTT
v_gene: TRBV13
d_gene: TRBD2
j_gene: TRBJ2-2
abundance: few

CDR3aa: CAWKQAGNTIYF
CDR3nt: TGTGCCTGGAAACAGGCCGGAAACACCATATATTTT
v_gene: TRBV30
d_gene: NA
j_gene: TRBJ1-3
abundance: NA

CDR3aa: CASSAFGGSGNTIYF
CDR3nt: TGTGCCAGCAGCGCCTTCGGGGGCTCTGGAAACACCATATATTTT
v_gene: TRBV9
d_gene: NA
j_gene: TRBJ1-3
abundance: NA

CDR3aa: CASSLMGGGTETQYF
CDR3nt: TGTGCCAGCAGTTTGATGGGGGGGGGCACGGAGACCCAGTACTTC
v_gene: TRBV27
d_gene: NA
j_gene: TRBJ2-5
abundance: NA

CDR3aa: CASSKRDRGGVYTF
CDR3nt: TGTGCCAGCAGTAAACGGGACAGGGGGGGAGTCTACACCTTC
v_gene: TRBV27
d_gene: TRBD1
j_gene: TRBJ1-2
abundance: NA

CDR3aa: CASSDEEETQYF
CDR3nt: TGTGCCAGCAGTGACGAGGAGGAGACCCAGTACTTC
v_gene: TRBV6-1
d_gene: NA
j_gene: TRBJ2-5
abundance: NA

CDR3aa: CASSLGDSSYEQYF
CDR3nt: TGCGCCAGCAGCTTGGGTGATAGCTCCTACGAGCAGTACTTC
v_gene: TRBV5-1
d_gene: NA
j_gene: TRBJ2-7
abundance: NA

CDR3aa: CASSWGGYYGSNQPQHF
CDR3nt: TGTGCCAGCAGCTGGGGGGGATATTACGGTAGCAATCAGCCCCAGCATTTT
v_gene: TRBV7-2
d_gene: NA
j_gene: TRBJ1-5
abundance: few

CDR3aa: CASSPKGPSSYNEQFF
CDR3nt: TGTGCCAGCAGCCCTAAGGGGCCGAGCTCCTACAATGAGCAGTTCTTC
v_gene: TRBV7-9
d_gene: NA
j_gene: TRBJ2-1
abundance: NA

CDR3aa: CASSLPISRSGNTIYF
CDR3nt: TGTGCCAGCAGCTTGCCCATAAGCCGGTCTGGAAACACCATATATTTT
v_gene: TRBV7-9
d_gene: NA
j_gene: TRBJ1-3
abundance: NA

CDR3aa: CASSYGGTGELFF
CDR3nt: TGTGCCAGCAGTTACGGGGGCACCGGGGAGCTGTTTTTT
v_gene: TRBV6-5
d_gene: NA
j_gene: TRBJ2-2
abundance: NA

CDR3aa: CASSLRGAYEQYF
CDR3nt: TGTGCCAGTAGCCTTAGGGGGGCCTACGAGCAGTACTTC
v_gene: TRBV19
d_gene: NA
j_gene: TRBJ2-7
abundance: NA

CDR3aa: CASSIVGSAETQYF
CDR3nt: TGTGCCAGCAGTATCGTAGGTAGCGCGGAGACCCAGTACTTC
v_gene: TRBV27
d_gene: NA
j_gene: TRBJ2-5
abundance: NA

CDR3aa: CASSLARDNSPLHF
CDR3nt: TGTGCCAGCAGCTTAGCGCGGGACAATTCACCCCTCCACTTT
v_gene: TRBV5-2
d_gene: NA
j_gene: TRBJ1-6
abundance: few

CDR3aa: CSENVVSTDTQYF
CDR3nt: TGCAGCGAGAATGTAGTTTCCACAGATACGCAGTATTTT
v_gene: TRBV29-1
d_gene: NA
j_gene: TRBJ2-3
abundance: NA